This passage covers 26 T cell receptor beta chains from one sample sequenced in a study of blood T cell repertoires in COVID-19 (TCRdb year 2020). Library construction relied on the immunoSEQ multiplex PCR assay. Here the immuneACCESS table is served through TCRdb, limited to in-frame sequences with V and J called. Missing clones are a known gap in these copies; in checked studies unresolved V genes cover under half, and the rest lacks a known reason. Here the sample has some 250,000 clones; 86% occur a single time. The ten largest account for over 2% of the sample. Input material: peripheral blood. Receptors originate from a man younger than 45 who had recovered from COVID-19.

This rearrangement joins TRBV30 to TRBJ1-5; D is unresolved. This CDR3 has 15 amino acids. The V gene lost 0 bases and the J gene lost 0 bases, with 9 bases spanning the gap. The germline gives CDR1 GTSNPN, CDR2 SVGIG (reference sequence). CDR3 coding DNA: TGTGCCTGGAGTGTCCTGGCAGGTAGCAATCAGCCCCAGCATTTT. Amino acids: CAWSVLAGSNQPQHF.

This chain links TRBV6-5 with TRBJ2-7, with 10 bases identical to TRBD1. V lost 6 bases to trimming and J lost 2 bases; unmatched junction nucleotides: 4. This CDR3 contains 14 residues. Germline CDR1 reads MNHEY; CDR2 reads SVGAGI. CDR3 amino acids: CASRLGQGAYEQYF. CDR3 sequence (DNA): TGTGCCAGCAGACTCGGACAGGGGGCCTACGAGCAGTACTTC.

CDR3 in DNA: TGTGCCAGCAGCATAGAGGAGGGTCAGCCCCAGCATTTT. Protein product: CASSIEEGQPQHF. The gene calls are TRBV6-5 and TRBJ1-5; D call uncertain. This CDR3 contains 13 residues. The V gene lost 6 bases and the J gene lost 6 bases, with 12 bases spanning the gap. CDR1 MNHEY and CDR2 SVGAGI come from the germline V gene.

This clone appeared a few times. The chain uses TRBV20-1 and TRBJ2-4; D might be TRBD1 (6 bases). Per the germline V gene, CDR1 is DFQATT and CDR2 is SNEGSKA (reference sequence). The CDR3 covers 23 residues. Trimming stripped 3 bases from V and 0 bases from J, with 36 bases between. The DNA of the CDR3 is TGCAGTGCTAGTGGGATCCTGGACAGCCCATATCTTCCTCCTACCTTAGCCAAAAACATTCAGTACTTC. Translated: CSASGILDSPYLPPTLAKNIQYF.

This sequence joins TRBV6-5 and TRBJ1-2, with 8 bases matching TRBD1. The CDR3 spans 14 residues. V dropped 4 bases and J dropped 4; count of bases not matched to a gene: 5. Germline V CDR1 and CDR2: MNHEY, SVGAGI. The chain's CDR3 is CASSSGQAFYGYTF. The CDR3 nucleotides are TGTGCCAGCAGTTCGGGACAGGCATTCTATGGCTACACCTTC.

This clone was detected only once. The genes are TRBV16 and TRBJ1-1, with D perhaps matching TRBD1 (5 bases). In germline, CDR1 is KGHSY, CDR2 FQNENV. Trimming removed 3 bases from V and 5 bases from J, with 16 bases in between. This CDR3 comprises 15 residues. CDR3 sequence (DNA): TGTGCCAGCAGCCACCTCCCCGCAGGGCAGACTGAAGCTTTCTTT. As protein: CASSHLPAGQTEAFF.

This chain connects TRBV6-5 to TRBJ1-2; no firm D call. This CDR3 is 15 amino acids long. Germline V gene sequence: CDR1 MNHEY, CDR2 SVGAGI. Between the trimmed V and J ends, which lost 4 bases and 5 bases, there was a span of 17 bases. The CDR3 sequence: CASSSPGRGRYGYTF. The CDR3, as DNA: TGTGCCAGCAGTTCACCGGGGAGAGGGCGGTATGGCTACACCTTC.

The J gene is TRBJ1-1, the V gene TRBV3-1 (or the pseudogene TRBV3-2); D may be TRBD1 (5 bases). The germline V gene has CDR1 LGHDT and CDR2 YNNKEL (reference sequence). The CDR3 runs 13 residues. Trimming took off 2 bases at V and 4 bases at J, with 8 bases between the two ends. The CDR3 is CASSQSGGTEAFF. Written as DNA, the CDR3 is TGTGCCAGCAGCCAATCGGGGGGCACTGAAGCTTTCTTT.

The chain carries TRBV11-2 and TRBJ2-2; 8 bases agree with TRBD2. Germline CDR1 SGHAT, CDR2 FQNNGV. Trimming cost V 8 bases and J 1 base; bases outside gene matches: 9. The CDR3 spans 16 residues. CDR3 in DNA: TGTGCCAGCGTCCCTAGCGGGTTATTGAACACCGGGGAGCTGTTTTTT. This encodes CASVPSGLLNTGELFF.

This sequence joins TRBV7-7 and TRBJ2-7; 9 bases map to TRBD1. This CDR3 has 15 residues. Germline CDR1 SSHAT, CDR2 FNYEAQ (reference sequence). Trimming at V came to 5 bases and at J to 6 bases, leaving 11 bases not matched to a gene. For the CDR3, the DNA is TGTGCCAGCAGCGTGGGTCGGGACAGGGAGGGCGAGCAGTACTTC. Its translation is CASSVGRDREGEQYF.

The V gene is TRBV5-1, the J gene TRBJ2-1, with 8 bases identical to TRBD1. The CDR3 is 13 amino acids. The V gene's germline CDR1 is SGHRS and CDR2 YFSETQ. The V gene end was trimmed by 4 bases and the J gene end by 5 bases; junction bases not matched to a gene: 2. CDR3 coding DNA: TGCGCCAGCAGCCGGACAGGGCACAATGAGCAGTTCTTC. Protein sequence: CASSRTGHNEQFF.

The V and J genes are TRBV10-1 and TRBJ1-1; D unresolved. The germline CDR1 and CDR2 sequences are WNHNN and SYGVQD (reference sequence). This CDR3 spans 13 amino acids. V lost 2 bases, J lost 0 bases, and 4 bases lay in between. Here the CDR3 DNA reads TGCGCCAGCAGTGAGACAGTGAACACTGAAGCTTTCTTT. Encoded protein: CASSETVNTEAFF.

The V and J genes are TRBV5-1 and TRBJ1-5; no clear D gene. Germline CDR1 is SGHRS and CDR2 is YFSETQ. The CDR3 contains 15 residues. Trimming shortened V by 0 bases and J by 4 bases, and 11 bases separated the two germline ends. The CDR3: CASSLGHGGNQPQHF. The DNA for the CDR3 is TGCGCCAGCAGCTTGGGACATGGAGGTAATCAGCCCCAGCATTTT.

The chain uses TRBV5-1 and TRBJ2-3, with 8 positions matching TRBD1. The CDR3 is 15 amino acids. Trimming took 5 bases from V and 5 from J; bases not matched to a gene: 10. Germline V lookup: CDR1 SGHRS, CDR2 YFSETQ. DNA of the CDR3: TGCGCCAGCAGAGGACTCCAGGGGGCGGGAGATACGCAGTATTTT. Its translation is CASRGLQGAGDTQYF.

This CDR3 reads CASSSTGGSYNEQFF. In nucleotides, the CDR3 is TGTGCCAGCAGCTCCACAGGGGGCTCCTACAATGAGCAGTTCTTC. This chain connects TRBV5-8 to TRBJ2-1; 8 bases are shared with TRBD1. Germline V lookup: CDR1 SGHTS, CDR2 YDEGEE. This CDR3 is built from 15 residues. The J segment lost 0 bases and the V segment lost 3 bases, leaving 2 bases of the junction unmatched.

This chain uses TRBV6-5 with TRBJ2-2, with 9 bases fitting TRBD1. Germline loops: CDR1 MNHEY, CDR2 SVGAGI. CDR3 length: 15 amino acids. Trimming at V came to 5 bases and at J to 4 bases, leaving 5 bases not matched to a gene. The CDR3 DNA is TGTGCCAGCAGTAGGACAGGGGACGGCACCGGGGAGCTGTTTTTT. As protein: CASSRTGDGTGELFF.

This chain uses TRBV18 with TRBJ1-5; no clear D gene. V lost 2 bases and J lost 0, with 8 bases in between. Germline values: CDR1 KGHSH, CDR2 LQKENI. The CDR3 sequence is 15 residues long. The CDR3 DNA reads TGTGCCAGCTCACCAGTACGGTATAGCAATCAGCCCCAGCATTTT. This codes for CASSPVRYSNQPQHF.

The CDR3 sequence: CASAARVGTYEQYF. In nucleotides, the CDR3 is TGTGCCAGTGCTGCCAGGGTAGGAACCTACGAGCAGTACTTC. The V call is TRBV19, the J call TRBJ2-7; possibly TRBD1 for D (5 bases). From germline, CDR1 is LNHDA and CDR2 SQIVND (reference sequence). This CDR3 comprises 14 residues. V gave up 8 bases and J gave up 2 bases, with 16 bases separating them.

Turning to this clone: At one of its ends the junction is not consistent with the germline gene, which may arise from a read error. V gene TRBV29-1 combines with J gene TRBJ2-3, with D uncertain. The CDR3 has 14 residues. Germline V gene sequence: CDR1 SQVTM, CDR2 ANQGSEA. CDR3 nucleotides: TGCAGCGTGGAAGGACGCACCCCAGGAGATACGCAGTATTTT. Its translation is CSVEGRTPGDTQYF.

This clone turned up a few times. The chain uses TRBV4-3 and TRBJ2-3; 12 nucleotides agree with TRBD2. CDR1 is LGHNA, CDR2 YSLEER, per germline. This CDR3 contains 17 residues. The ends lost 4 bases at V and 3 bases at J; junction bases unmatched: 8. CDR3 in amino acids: CASSRRVTSGGTDTQYF. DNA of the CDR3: TGCGCCAGCAGCCGCCGGGTGACTAGCGGGGGAACAGATACGCAGTATTTT.

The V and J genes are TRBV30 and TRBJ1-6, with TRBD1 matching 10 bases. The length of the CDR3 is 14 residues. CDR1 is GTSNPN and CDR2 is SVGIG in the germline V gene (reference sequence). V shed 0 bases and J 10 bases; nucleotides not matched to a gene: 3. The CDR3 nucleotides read TGTGCCTGGAGTGTAAGGACAGGGGGGTCACCCCTCCACTTT. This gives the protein CAWSVRTGGSPLHF.

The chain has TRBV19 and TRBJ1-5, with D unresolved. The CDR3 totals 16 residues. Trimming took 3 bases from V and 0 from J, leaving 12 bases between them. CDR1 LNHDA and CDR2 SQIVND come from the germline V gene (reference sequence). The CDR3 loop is CASSIVPGDSNQPQHF. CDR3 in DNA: TGTGCCAGTAGTATTGTCCCCGGGGATAGCAATCAGCCCCAGCATTTT.

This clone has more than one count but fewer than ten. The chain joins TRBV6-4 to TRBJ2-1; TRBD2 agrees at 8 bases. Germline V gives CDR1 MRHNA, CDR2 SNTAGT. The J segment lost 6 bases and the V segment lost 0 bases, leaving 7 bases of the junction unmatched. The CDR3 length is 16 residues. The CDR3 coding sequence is TGTGCCAGCAGTGACTCCGGAACTAGCGGAGTCAATGAGCAGTTCTTC. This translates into CASSDSGTSGVNEQFF.

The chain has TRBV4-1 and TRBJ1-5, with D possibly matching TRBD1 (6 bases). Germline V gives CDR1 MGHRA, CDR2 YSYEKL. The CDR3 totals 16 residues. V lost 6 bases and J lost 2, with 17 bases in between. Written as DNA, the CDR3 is TGCGCCAGCAGGTCCAATTTGGGGGCGGGCAATCAGCCCCAGCATTTT. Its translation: CASRSNLGAGNQPQHF.

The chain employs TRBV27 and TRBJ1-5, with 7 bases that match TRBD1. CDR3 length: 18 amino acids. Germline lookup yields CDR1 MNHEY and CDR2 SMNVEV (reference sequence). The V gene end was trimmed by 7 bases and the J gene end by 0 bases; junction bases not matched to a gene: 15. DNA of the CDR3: TGTGCCAGCACCCCGACAGGGCCCTTGTCGTATAGCAATCAGCCCCAGCATTTT. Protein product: CASTPTGPLSYSNQPQHF.

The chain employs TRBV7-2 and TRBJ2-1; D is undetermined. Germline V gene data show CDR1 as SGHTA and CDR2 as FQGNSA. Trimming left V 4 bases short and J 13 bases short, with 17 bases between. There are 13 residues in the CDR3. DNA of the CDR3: TGTGCCAGCAGCTCCCGGAATCAAAGGAGTCAGTTCTTC. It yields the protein CASSSRNQRSQFF.